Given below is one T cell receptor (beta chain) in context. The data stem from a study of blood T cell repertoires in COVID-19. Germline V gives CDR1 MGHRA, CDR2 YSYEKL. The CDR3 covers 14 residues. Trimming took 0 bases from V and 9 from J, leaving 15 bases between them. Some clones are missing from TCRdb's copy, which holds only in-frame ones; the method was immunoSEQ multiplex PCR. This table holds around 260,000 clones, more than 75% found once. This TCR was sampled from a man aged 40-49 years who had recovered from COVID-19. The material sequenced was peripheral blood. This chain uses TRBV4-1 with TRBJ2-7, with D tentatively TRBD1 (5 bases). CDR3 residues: CASSQETDPTGQYF. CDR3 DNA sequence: TGCGCCAGCAGCCAAGAGACAGACCCTACGGGGCAGTACTTC.